A single sample gave rise to the 8 T cell receptor beta chains below, sequenced in a study of T cells in women clearing cervical HPV infection listed by TCRdb under 2018. Preparation of the library involved the immunoSEQ multiplex PCR assay. The clones in this table, taken by TCRdb from immuneACCESS, are in-frame only. Not every clone is retained; where verified, under half of the shortfall comes from an unresolved V gene, and the cause of the rest is unknown. The sample table on file contains some 39,000 clones. Roughly 4% of the sample rests with the top ten. The sample consisted of blood buffy coat. These receptors all come from a woman aged 18-70 years with a cervical HPV16 infection that either progressed to CIN3+ or cleared (not recorded which).

To note about this clone: With the read ending 3 residues before the CDR3 end, the germline J gene is used to fill in that end. The rearrangement joins TRBV7-2 to TRBJ2-7, with 7 bases aligning to TRBD1. Trimming removed 3 bases from V and 2 bases from J; junction bases left unmatched: 1. CDR1 SGHTA and CDR2 FQGNSA come from the germline V gene. The CDR3 covers 13 residues. Incomplete CDR3 DNA: TGTGCCAGCAGCTTGCAGGGGGCCTACGAG. Translation: CASSLQGAYE. The entire CDR3 reads CASSLQGAYEQYF.

As concerns this clone: The read terminates 3 residues before the CDR3 end, so the remaining end is supplied by the germline J gene. The J gene is TRBJ1-5, the V gene TRBV18; 9 bases map to TRBD1. The trim removed 4 bases at V and 6 bases at J, leaving 4 bases unmatched. From germline, CDR1 is KGHSH and CDR2 LQKENI. This CDR3 is 14 amino acids long. Partial CDR3 DNA: TGTGCCAGCTCACGGGACAGGGAGGGTCAGCCC. This encodes CASSRDREGQP. The whole CDR3 is CASSRDREGQPQHF. The full variable domain, completed using reference TRBV18 and TRBJ1-5, is NAGVMQNPRHLVRRRGQEARLRCSPMKGHSHVYWYRQLPEEGLKFMVYLQKENIIDESGMPKERFSAEFPKEGPSILRIQQVVRGDSAAYFCASSRDREGQPQHFGDGTRLSIL.

For this clone: The sequenced fragment ends 3 residues before the CDR3 boundary, so the rest is inferred from the germline J gene. This chain links TRBV19 with TRBJ1-2, with 8 bases that match TRBD1. Germline values: CDR1 LNHDA, CDR2 SQIVND (reference sequence). The CDR3 contains 13 residues. J gave up 7 bases and V 4 bases, and 5 bases lay outside the gene matches. The CDR3 DNA, read in part, is TGTGCCAGTAGTACCCAGGGGGCGGCTGGC. Protein: CASSTQGAAG. The entire CDR3 sequence reads CASSTQGAAGYTF.

Remarks on this clone: Read sequence stops 3 residues before the CDR3 end, and the germline J gene provides the missing end. This rearrangement joins TRBV12-3 or TRBV12-4 to TRBJ1-2; 8 nucleotides agree with TRBD1. V was pared by 10 bases and J by 5 bases, with 6 bases of the junction left unmatched. This CDR3 has 12 residues. CDR3 protein: CATGTGGYGYTF. CDR3 DNA, as far as it was read: TGTGCCACCGGTACAGGGGGATATGGC.

For this clone: The CDR3 end is not reached by the read, which stops 3 residues before it; the germline J gene fills it in. The chain combines TRBV7-9 with TRBJ2-7; TRBD2 agrees at 7 bases. With 0 bases clipped from V and 6 bases from J, the junction kept 8 bases outside the gene matches. Germline-derived CDR1 and CDR2 are SEHNR and FQNEAQ (reference sequence). The CDR3 covers 15 residues. The CDR3 spells CASSLAGGKLAEQYF. The CDR3 bases that were read are TGTGCCAGCAGCTTAGCCGGGGGGAAGCTAGCCGAG.

Worth noting for this clone: Coverage ceases 3 residues before the CDR3 finishes, and the germline J gene fills in the end. V gene TRBV6-1 combines with J gene TRBJ1-1; 7 nucleotides agree with TRBD1. This CDR3 spans 15 amino acids. Unmatched junction bases numbered 11, after V lost 4 bases and J lost 6 bases. CDR1 and CDR2 (germline): MNHNS, SASEGT. Partial CDR3 DNA: TGTGCCAGCAGTGCCTCGGACAGGCTTGGCGCTGAA. Protein sequence: CASSASDRLGAE. The entire CDR3 protein is CASSASDRLGAEAFF.

Points on this clone: Read sequence stops 3 residues before the CDR3 end, and the germline J gene provides the missing end. The chain couples TRBV4-1 to TRBJ1-6; 9 bases fit TRBD1. Trimming at V came to 0 bases and at J to 7 bases, leaving 4 bases not matched to a gene. The CDR3 is 16 residues long. Germline CDR1 is MGHRA and CDR2 is YSYEKL. CDR3 bases read: TGCGCCAGCAGCCAAGAAAGCGGGACAGGGAATTCACCC. Protein product: CASSQESGTGNSP. The entire CDR3 protein is CASSQESGTGNSPLHF.

Remarks on this clone: Read sequence stops 3 residues before the CDR3 end, and the germline J gene provides the missing end. The chain couples TRBV20-1 to TRBJ2-1; TRBD1 matches 7 bases. The V gene's germline CDR1 is DFQATT and CDR2 SNEGSKA (reference sequence). The CDR3 consists of 16 residues. Trimming removed 6 bases from V and 6 bases from J; junction bases left unmatched: 17. Partial CDR3 DNA: TGCAGTGCCCCGATCCCCCACTACAAGGGGGCCAATGAG. Translation: CSAPIPHYKGANE. The CDR3 as a whole reads CSAPIPHYKGANEQFF.